The 30 T cell receptor beta chains given below trace back to one sample, sequenced in a study of T cell responses to AZD1222 COVID-19 vaccine. TCRdb's table, derived via immunoSEQ multiplex PCR, lists solely in-frame clones and lacks some. This sample's clone table lists under 150,000 clones. The sequenced sample was peripheral blood. These receptors originate from an adult in good health.

The gene calls are TRBV10-1 and TRBJ1-3; no clear D gene. The CDR3 covers 14 residues. Trimming took 4 bases from V and 1 from J, leaving 8 bases between them. The germline V gene has CDR1 WNHNN and CDR2 SYGVQD (reference sequence). CDR3 loop: CASSAPVSGNTIYF. In nucleotides, the CDR3 is TGCGCCAGCAGTGCCCCAGTGTCTGGAAACACCATATATTTT.

The V gene is TRBV5-5, the J gene TRBJ1-5; D unclear. Trimming took 3 bases from V and 1 from J, leaving 8 bases between them. Germline CDR1 is SGHKS and CDR2 is YYEKEE (reference sequence). CDR3 length equals 14 residues. The CDR3 nucleotides are TGTGCCAGCAGCTCTTTTATGAGCAATCAGCCCCAGCATTTT. It is translated as CASSSFMSNQPQHF.

The chain joins TRBV19 to TRBJ1-1; tentatively, D is TRBD1 (6 bases). Trimming took off 5 bases at V and 0 bases at J, with 10 bases between the two ends. CDR3 length: 14 amino acids. CDR1 and CDR2 from the germline V gene are LNHDA and SQIVND (reference sequence). CDR3 nucleotides: TGTGCCAGTAGTGCCCCAGGGGTGAACACTGAAGCTTTCTTT. It codes for CASSAPGVNTEAFF.

J is TRBJ1-1 and V is TRBV10-1, with D possibly TRBD1 on 6 matching bases. Trimming took off 6 bases at V and 3 bases at J, with 11 bases between the two ends. This CDR3 has 13 residues. Germline CDR1 reads WNHNN; CDR2 reads SYGVQD (reference sequence). Written as DNA, the CDR3 is TGCGCCAGCAGAGAGGACAGCTACACTGAAGCTTTCTTT. Its protein is CASREDSYTEAFF.

V gene TRBV6-2 or TRBV6-3 combines with J gene TRBJ1-5; 10 nucleotides align to TRBD1. CDR3 size: 16 residues. After removal of 6 bases from V and 5 bases from J, the junction contained 10 bases not matched to a gene. CDR1 and CDR2 (germline): MNHEY, SVGEGT. The CDR3 loop reads CASSFVGQGGYQPQHF. CDR3 sequence (DNA): TGTGCCAGCAGCTTCGTAGGACAGGGGGGTTATCAGCCCCAGCATTTT.

V and J are TRBV11-2 and TRBJ1-1; 8 nucleotides align to TRBD1. The V and J ends lost 5 bases and 5 bases, in that order; junction bases with no gene match: 16. There are 17 residues in the CDR3. Germline V CDR1 and CDR2: SGHAT, FQNNGV. The CDR3 loop is CASSHAPRQGIGTEAFF. As DNA, the CDR3 is TGTGCCAGCAGCCACGCCCCGAGACAGGGGATCGGGACTGAAGCTTTCTTT.

J is TRBJ1-2 and V is TRBV5-6; perhaps TRBD1 as D (6 bases). The ends were cut back, 4 bases at V and 0 bases at J, with 19 bases in the middle. Germline CDR1 SGHDT, CDR2 YYEEEE. The CDR3 is 17 amino acids. The CDR3 region is CASSLQGRGGSNYGYTF. The CDR3 DNA reads as TGTGCCAGCAGCCTTCAGGGGAGAGGGGGATCTAACTATGGCTACACCTTC.

A word on this clone: This sample includes further DNA sequences coding for the same CDR3. The V call is TRBV18, the J call TRBJ1-5; D not resolved. V lost 2 bases, J lost 1 base, and 3 bases lay in between. Germline CDR1 is KGHSH and CDR2 is LQKENI. The CDR3 extends over 13 amino acids. The chain's CDR3 is CASSPGSNQPQHF. For the CDR3, the DNA is TGTGCCAGCTCACCAGGGAGCAATCAGCCCCAGCATTTT.

This rearrangement joins TRBV14 to TRBJ1-6, with D unclear. The ends were cut back, 0 bases at V and 8 bases at J, with 2 bases in the middle. Per germline, CDR1 SGHDN and CDR2 FVKESK. CDR3 length: 12 residues. The CDR3 region is CASSQDYSPLHF. CDR3 nucleotide sequence: TGTGCCAGCAGCCAAGACTATTCACCCCTCCACTTT.

This sequence joins TRBV10-2 and TRBJ1-2; D possibly corresponds to TRBD1 (6 bases). The germline V and J ends were trimmed by 4 bases and 3 bases, with 12 bases remaining between them. Per germline, CDR1 WSHSY and CDR2 SAAADI. This CDR3 spans 14 amino acids. The CDR3 nucleotides are TGCGCCAGCAGTGGGGGGCGGGCCGACTATGGCTACACCTTC. It specifies CASSGGRADYGYTF.

The V and J genes are TRBV18 and TRBJ1-1, with 9 bases matching TRBD1. The CDR3 extends over 17 amino acids. The V gene's germline CDR1 is KGHSH and CDR2 LQKENI. J gave up 3 bases and V 2 bases, and 10 bases lay outside the gene matches. CDR3 sequence reads: CASSPAPDRGFDTEAFF. CDR3 DNA sequence: TGTGCCAGCTCACCAGCCCCGGACAGGGGATTTGACACTGAAGCTTTCTTT.

The chain carries TRBV28 and TRBJ1-5; TRBD1 agrees at 8 bases. The ends lost 6 bases at V and 1 base at J; junction bases unmatched: 5. From germline, CDR1 is MDHEN and CDR2 SYDVKM. The CDR3 is made up of 15 amino acids. CDR3 sequence reads: CASRTGGSSNQPQHF. CDR3 nucleotide sequence: TGTGCCAGCAGAACAGGGGGTAGCAGCAATCAGCCCCAGCATTTT.

This rearrangement joins TRBV6-5 to TRBJ2-6; D not resolved. Trimming left V 7 bases short and J 2 bases short, with 12 bases between. This CDR3 spans 15 amino acids. From germline, CDR1 is MNHEY and CDR2 SVGAGI. The DNA of the CDR3 is TGTGCCAGCACCACTGGACGAACTGGGGCCAACGTCCTGACTTTC. Protein: CASTTGRTGANVLTF.

Here the CDR3 DNA reads TGTGCCAGCACCCGCCCCGGACAGGGGAACAACTATGGCTACACCTTC. This codes for CASTRPGQGNNYGYTF. V is TRBV6-6 and J is TRBJ1-2, with 9 bases lining up with TRBD1. Unmatched junction bases numbered 11, after V lost 7 bases and J lost 2 bases. Looked up from germline, CDR1 is MNHNY and CDR2 is SVGAGI (reference sequence). CDR3 length: 16 amino acids.

V usage is TRBV6-5 and J usage is TRBJ2-7; 7 nucleotides line up with TRBD1. The V gene end was trimmed by 2 bases and the J gene end by 7 bases; junction bases not matched to a gene: 11. CDR1 MNHEY and CDR2 SVGAGI come from the germline V gene. CDR3 length: 15 residues. The CDR3 DNA is TGTGCCAGCAGTTACCCGGGACAGCGAGACCGGGAGCAGTACTTC. As protein: CASSYPGQRDREQYF.

The chain has TRBV9 and TRBJ1-4; D may be TRBD1 (5 bases). This CDR3 has 14 residues. Trimming took 0 bases from V and 8 from J, leaving 11 bases between them. Germline V CDR1 and CDR2: SGDLS, YYNGEE. The DNA for the CDR3 is TGTGCCAGCAGCGTAGGGGGGATTCCCGAAAAACTGTTTTTT. It specifies CASSVGGIPEKLFF.

J is TRBJ2-1 and V is TRBV11-1; D gene unclear. Germline V lookup: CDR1 SGHAT, CDR2 FQDESV (reference sequence). This CDR3 region has 13 residues. V shed 5 bases and J shed 8 bases, with 13 bases lying between them. CDR3 nucleotides: TGTGCCAGCAGCCGCACGCTAGAACATGAGCAGTTCTTC. Its protein is CASSRTLEHEQFF.

This chain uses TRBV9 with TRBJ1-3; no reliable D call. V was clipped by 0 bases and J by 7 bases, with 17 bases between them. The CDR3 is made up of 16 amino acids. Germline CDR1 SGDLS, CDR2 YYNGEE. CDR3 loop: CASSVGHETTANTIYF. CDR3 in DNA: TGTGCCAGCAGCGTAGGTCATGAGACAACGGCGAACACCATATATTTT. The variable domain in full, completed from reference TRBV9 and TRBJ1-3, reads DSGVTQTPKHLITATGQRVTLRCSPRSGDLSVYWYQQSLDQGLQFLIQYYNGEERAKGNILERFSAQQFPDLHSELNLSSLELGDSALYFCASSVGHETTANTIYFGEGSWLTVV.

The V and J genes are TRBV7-2 and TRBJ2-7; D gene uncertain. CDR3 length: 13 residues. V was trimmed by 7 bases and J by 3 bases, leaving 13 bases between them. CDR1 and CDR2 (germline): SGHTA, FQGNSA. Written as DNA, the CDR3 is TGTGCCAGCACATTCGGCAGGCGCTACGAGCAGTACTTC. It yields the protein CASTFGRRYEQYF.

The chain employs TRBV30 and TRBJ1-1, with D perhaps TRBD1 (5 bases). Deletions cut 2 bases from V and 0 bases from J, with 7 bases between. Germline values: CDR1 GTSNPN, CDR2 SVGIG (reference sequence). This CDR3 contains 13 residues. The CDR3 nucleotides are TGTGCCTGGAGTCCGGGGGTGAACACTGAAGCTTTCTTT. Translating it yields CAWSPGVNTEAFF.

This chain joins TRBV19 and TRBJ1-6, with 8 positions matching TRBD1. The CDR3 runs to 14 residues. Germline CDR1 and CDR2: LNHDA and SQIVND (reference sequence). The V segment lost 5 bases and the J segment 8 bases; nucleotides outside the gene matches: 5. The CDR3 loop is CASSPNRGDSPLHF. In DNA, the CDR3 is TGTGCCAGTAGTCCCAACAGGGGGGATTCACCCCTCCACTTT.

The gene calls are TRBV2 and TRBJ1-1, with 7 bases identical to TRBD1. The V and J ends lost 7 bases and 5 bases, in that order; junction bases with no gene match: 7. This CDR3 region has 13 residues. Germline values: CDR1 SNHLY, CDR2 FYNNEI. In DNA, the CDR3 is TGTGCCAGCACGGAGGGGGCGTATACTGAAGCTTTCTTT. Its translation is CASTEGAYTEAFF.

The chain employs TRBV6-2 or TRBV6-3 and TRBJ1-5; no definite D call. The CDR3 contains 15 residues. Germline CDR1 is MNHEY and CDR2 is SVGEGT. Between the trimmed V and J ends, which lost 0 bases and 7 bases, there was a span of 13 bases. The CDR3 loop is CASSYSGRAGQPQHF. The CDR3 DNA follows: TGTGCCAGCAGTTACTCGGGAAGGGCCGGGCAGCCCCAGCATTTT.

This sequence joins TRBV11-2 and TRBJ2-5; no clear D. The CDR3 has 12 residues. V lost 5 bases to trimming and J lost 5 bases, with 9 bases between them. Germline V gene data show CDR1 as SGHAT and CDR2 as FQNNGV. The CDR3 protein is CASSPYGETQYF. CDR3 nucleotides: TGTGCCAGCAGCCCGTATGGGGAGACCCAGTACTTC.

The V call is TRBV7-3, the J call TRBJ2-2, with D perhaps matching TRBD1 (6 bases). The CDR3 is 14 amino acids. V lost 5 bases and J 8 bases, leaving 15 bases between the germline ends. The germline CDR1 and CDR2 sequences are SGHTA and FQGTGA. CDR3 in amino acids: CASSTGTPRGELFF. The CDR3 DNA reads TGTGCCAGCAGCACGGGGACACCCCGAGGGGAGCTGTTTTTT.

The CDR3 nucleotides read TGTGCCAGCAGTTACCAGGGACAGGGGGACACCGGGGAGCTGTTTTTT. It codes for CASSYQGQGDTGELFF. The V and J genes are TRBV6-6 and TRBJ2-2, with 11 bases that match TRBD1. This CDR3 is built from 16 residues. J was trimmed by 3 bases and V by 2 bases; bases with no gene match: 2. From germline, CDR1 is MNHNY and CDR2 SVGAGI (reference sequence).

V usage is TRBV4-2 and J usage is TRBJ2-1; D may be TRBD2 (7 bases). Germline assignment: CDR1 LGHNA and CDR2 YNFKEQ. V was trimmed by 0 bases and J by 2 bases, leaving 20 bases between them. The CDR3 is 19 amino acids. CDR3 in amino acids: CASSQDHKTWGGPYNEQFF. The CDR3 DNA sequence: TGTGCCAGCAGCCAAGACCACAAGACTTGGGGGGGCCCCTACAATGAGCAGTTCTTC.

The gene calls are TRBV12-3 or TRBV12-4 and TRBJ2-1; D possibly corresponds to TRBD1 (5 bases). Trimming removed 5 bases at V and 8 bases at J, with 13 bases between. The CDR3 has 13 residues. CDR3 in amino acids: CASSLLGDYEQFF. In DNA, the CDR3 is TGTGCCAGCAGTCTTCTAGGGGATTATGAGCAGTTCTTC.

The chain joins TRBV5-5 to TRBJ1-2; 7 positions match TRBD1. CDR3 size: 13 residues. Germline V gives CDR1 SGHKS, CDR2 YYEKEE (reference sequence). With 3 bases clipped from V and 6 bases from J, the junction kept 5 bases outside the gene matches. The DNA of the CDR3 is TGTGCCAGCAGCTCCAGGGGGACGGATGGCTACACCTTC. Protein sequence: CASSSRGTDGYTF.

The CDR3 sequence: CASSLGLDGPQHF. The CDR3, as DNA: TGTGCCAGCAGCTTAGGGCTAGATGGGCCCCAGCATTTT. The V call is TRBV11-2, the J call TRBJ1-5; D unclear. Germline V gene sequence: CDR1 SGHAT, CDR2 FQNNGV. The CDR3 is made up of 13 amino acids. Trimming stripped 1 base from V and 9 bases from J, with 10 bases between.